This section outlines one TCR beta chain sequence together with its context. This sample was included in a study of blood T cell repertoires in COVID-19. Study in general: Acute and convalescent COVID-19 specimens originated in the United States, Italy and Spain.

TCRdb keeps only in-frame clones here, not all; method: immunoSEQ multiplex PCR. The profile shows about 170,000 clones, 70% to 90% of them singletons. Enrollees, roughly 18 to 90 years old, lived in approximately 25 US areas. Cohort allocation depended upon clinical history that participants reported. Recovery among Cohort 3 donors was established by two negative PCRs, clearance, or symptom resolution. Germline lookup yields CDR1 ENHRY and CDR2 SYGVKD. V was shortened by 0 bases and J by 5 bases, with 8 bases between the two germline ends. This CDR3 comprises 14 residues. Material for sequencing was PBMCs or T cells enriched from blood (not recorded which). The receptor comes from a woman aged 18-29 years who had recovered from COVID-19. This sequence joins TRBV10-3 and TRBJ1-5; D ambiguous. Here the CDR3 DNA reads TGTGCCATCAGTGAGTCGTTCGGGGATCAGCCCCAGCATTTT. Its translation is CAISESFGDQPQHF.